This TCR beta chain appears in the sequencing data of a study of T cell clonality in common variable immunodeficiency. This clone showed up many times. Its matching antigen is unknown. The read gets to within 3 residues of the CDR3 end, and the germline J gene fills in the rest. Whole-study results and caveats: Common variable immunodeficiency TCR beta sequences reportedly had fewer deletions and N-nucleotide insertions.

Libraries were prepared by immunoSEQ multiplex PCR; TCRdb keeps only in-frame clonotypes and omits some of them. Singletons are absent from the sample, which has about 30,000 clones. This CDR3 spans 11 amino acids. V was cut by 4 bases and J by 7 bases, with 10 bases left in between. Per the germline V gene, CDR1 is GTSNPN and CDR2 is SVGIG (reference sequence). Patients had low serum IgG, IgA and/or IgM and specific antibody deficiency. Most patients and controls had Caucasian heritage. Sequencing used peripheral blood mononuclear cells. This TCR came from a human donor with common variable immunodeficiency. The genes are TRBV30 and TRBJ1-1; possible D gene TRBD1, 6 bases. The sequenced CDR3 bases are TGTGCCTGGATCGGACAGATTGAA. Protein: CAWIGQIE. The full-length CDR3 reads as CAWIGQIEAFF.